The 20 T cell receptor beta chains below come from one sample, sequenced in a study of blood T cell repertoires in COVID-19. The method was immunoSEQ multiplex PCR; TCRdb's version includes in-frame clones alone and lacks a portion of them. The sample gives some 500,000 clones, roughly 90% of which show up once; about 2% is in the top ten. The sample taken for sequencing was PBMCs or T cells enriched from blood (not recorded which). The receptor set was obtained from a woman between 40 and 55 years old who had recovered from COVID-19.

The chain has TRBV19 and TRBJ1-4; possibly TRBD1 for D (6 bases). Germline CDR1 LNHDA, CDR2 SQIVND (reference sequence). The CDR3 has 17 amino acids. Trimming removed 6 bases at V and 5 bases at J, with 22 bases between. The CDR3 spells CASSTKGGFYSNEKLFF. Here the CDR3 DNA reads TGTGCCAGTAGCACTAAAGGGGGTTTCTATTCAAATGAAAAACTGTTTTTT.

This chain uses TRBV11-2 with TRBJ2-1; 10 nucleotides line up with TRBD2. CDR1 is SGHAT and CDR2 is FQNNGV in the germline V gene. Trimming at V came to 6 bases and at J to 5 bases, leaving 4 bases not matched to a gene. The CDR3 contains 14 residues. As DNA, the CDR3 is TGTGCCAGCAGTGGGACTAGCGTTCACAATGAGCAGTTCTTC. Its protein product is CASSGTSVHNEQFF.

This chain joins TRBV4-2 and TRBJ2-1, with 12 nucleotides matching TRBD2. Trimming at V came to 0 bases and at J to 10 bases, leaving 4 bases not matched to a gene. The CDR3 has 15 residues. The germline V gene has CDR1 LGHNA and CDR2 YNFKEQ. The CDR3 sequence is CASSQEGLAGGEQFF. DNA for the CDR3: TGTGCCAGCAGCCAAGAAGGCCTAGCGGGAGGGGAGCAGTTCTTC.

The chain combines TRBV29-1 with TRBJ1-3; D might be TRBD1 (6 bases). Trimming removed 0 bases at V and 0 bases at J, with 12 bases between. Germline V gives CDR1 SQVTM, CDR2 ANQGSEA. The CDR3 has 16 amino acids. CDR3 DNA sequence: TGCAGCGTTGAAGATCGGGGGGGCCTCTCTGGAAACACCATATATTTT. Translated, it gives CSVEDRGGLSGNTIYF.

In its sample, this clone was seen once. V usage is TRBV2 and J usage is TRBJ2-1, with 10 bases that match TRBD1. This CDR3 has 14 amino acids. Germline V gene sequence: CDR1 SNHLY, CDR2 FYNNEI. V shed 5 bases, J shed 8 bases, and the junction held 6 bases outside the gene matches. The CDR3 loop reads CASSWGQGWYEQFF. CDR3 sequence (DNA): TGTGCCAGCAGTTGGGGACAGGGGTGGTATGAGCAGTTCTTC.

The chain combines TRBV7-2 with TRBJ1-1, with D possibly being TRBD1 (6 bases). The CDR3 has 13 amino acids. Per germline, CDR1 SGHTA and CDR2 FQGNSA. Trimming removed 8 bases from V and 1 base from J, with 11 bases in between. The CDR3 region is CASSGQTNTEAFF. DNA of the CDR3: TGTGCCAGCTCGGGACAAACGAACACTGAAGCTTTCTTT.

This clone has only a few counts. The chain uses TRBV11-3 and TRBJ2-4, with 7 bases fitting TRBD2. V shed 0 bases, J shed 5 bases, and the junction held 1 base outside the gene matches. The CDR3 extends over 14 amino acids. Looked up from germline, CDR1 is SGHNT and CDR2 is YENEEA. DNA for the CDR3: TGTGCCAGCAGCTTAGAAGCGGGACAAAACATTCAGTACTTC. It specifies CASSLEAGQNIQYF.

The V call is TRBV27, the J call TRBJ1-4, with 10 nucleotides matching TRBD1. The CDR3 extends over 15 amino acids. V shed 3 bases, J shed 7 bases, and the junction held 5 bases outside the gene matches. Germline lookup yields CDR1 MNHEY and CDR2 SMNVEV (reference sequence). CDR3 in DNA: TGTGCCAGCAGTTTTCACGGGACAGGGGTTGAAAAACTGTTTTTT. Its protein is CASSFHGTGVEKLFF.

The chain couples TRBV4-1 to TRBJ2-5, with 7 bases aligning to TRBD1. This CDR3 comprises 16 residues. V gave up 2 bases and J gave up 3 bases; unmatched junction bases: 9. In germline, CDR1 is MGHRA, CDR2 YSYEKL. CDR3 DNA: TGCGCCAGCAGCCAACACCCGGGACAGCTTGAAGAGACCCAGTACTTC. As protein: CASSQHPGQLEETQYF.

This clone was picked up a small number of times. The chain links TRBV6-4 to TRBJ1-1; the D is unclear. The ends were cut back, 3 bases at V and 0 bases at J, with 5 bases in the middle. The CDR3 loop spans 13 amino acids. Germline CDR1 and CDR2: MRHNA and SNTAGT. For the CDR3, the DNA is TGTGCCAGCAGTGAAGAGATGAACACTGAAGCTTTCTTT. It yields the protein CASSEEMNTEAFF.

The chain links TRBV10-3 to TRBJ1-2, with 11 bases matching TRBD1. The CDR3 covers 15 residues. J was trimmed by 6 bases and V by 5 bases; bases with no gene match: 8. The germline CDR1 and CDR2 sequences are ENHRY and SYGVKD. The CDR3 protein is CAISTGQGALDGYTF. DNA of the CDR3: TGTGCCATCAGTACCGGACAGGGGGCGCTGGATGGCTACACCTTC.

The chain couples TRBV7-9 to TRBJ1-2, with 8 nucleotides matching TRBD1. J lost 8 bases, V lost 5 bases, and 16 bases had no gene match. The germline V gene has CDR1 SEHNR and CDR2 FQNEAQ (reference sequence). The length of the CDR3 is 16 residues. Written as DNA, the CDR3 is TGTGCCAGCAGCGTAAAGGACAGGGCCGAGAAAGGGGGCTACACCTTC. This gives the protein CASSVKDRAEKGGYTF.

The CDR3 protein is CASSIGLAGSVGELFF. The DNA of the CDR3 is TGTGCCAGTAGTATTGGGCTAGCGGGAAGTGTCGGGGAGCTGTTTTTT. The chain uses TRBV19 and TRBJ2-2, with 9 positions matching TRBD2. With V trimmed by 3 bases and J by 7 bases, 9 bases remained unmatched. CDR3 length equals 16 residues. The germline V gene encodes CDR1 LNHDA and CDR2 SQIVND (reference sequence).

This chain uses TRBV10-3 with TRBJ1-1; TRBD1 matches 8 bases. The germline CDR1 and CDR2 sequences are ENHRY and SYGVKD. The trim removed 6 bases at V and 4 bases at J, leaving 4 bases unmatched. This CDR3 has 13 amino acids. The CDR3 sequence is CAIRQGVGTEAFF. The CDR3 nucleotides read TGTGCCATCAGACAGGGGGTCGGCACTGAAGCTTTCTTT.

This clone was detected only a few times. This chain connects TRBV6-5 to TRBJ2-7; weak D call: TRBD2 (5 bases). The CDR3 has 13 residues. V lost 6 bases and J lost 4, with 13 bases in between. CDR1 is MNHEY, CDR2 SVGAGI, per germline. Written as DNA, the CDR3 is TGTGCCAGCAGGCCCCCTTGGACTTACGAGCAGTACTTC. Its protein is CASRPPWTYEQYF.

The gene calls are TRBV6-5 and TRBJ1-1; D is ambiguous. This CDR3 spans 14 amino acids. V lost 6 bases, J lost 1 base, and 12 bases lay in between. Germline V gives CDR1 MNHEY, CDR2 SVGAGI. The chain's CDR3 is CASRPYLGNTEAFF. Here the CDR3 DNA reads TGTGCCAGCAGGCCCTACCTAGGGAACACTGAAGCTTTCTTT.

The DNA of the CDR3 is TGCGCCAGCAGCTTGGAGGGGACAGGGGACTACGAGCAGTACTTC. Its protein product is CASSLEGTGDYEQYF. The chain combines TRBV5-1 with TRBJ2-7; 10 bases are shared with TRBD1. Germline assignment: CDR1 SGHRS and CDR2 YFSETQ. V was clipped by 0 bases and J by 3 bases; unmatched bases: 3. The CDR3 spans 15 residues.

The chain joins TRBV7-8 to TRBJ1-4, with D hard to call. V was pared by 5 bases and J by 8 bases, with 9 bases between. Looked up from germline, CDR1 is SGHVS and CDR2 is FQNEAQ. CDR3 length equals 12 residues. As DNA, the CDR3 is TGTGCCAGCAGCGTCGGGGAGGAAAAACTGTTTTTT. Protein product: CASSVGEEKLFF.

The rearrangement joins TRBV21-1 to TRBJ1-2; TRBD1 is taken as the D call from the table, unchecked against the DNA. TRBV21-1 is a known pseudogene. This CDR3 contains 13 residues. CDR3 protein: CASSQGANYGYTF. The CDR3 region has the DNA TGTGCCAGCAGCCAGGGGGCTAACTATGGCTACACCTTC.

The J gene is TRBJ2-7, the V gene TRBV3-1 (or the pseudogene TRBV3-2), with D tentatively TRBD1 (5 bases). This CDR3 is 13 amino acids long. Germline V gene lookup returns CDR1 LGHDT and CDR2 YNNKEL (reference sequence). The ends were cut back, 8 bases at V and 0 bases at J, with 11 bases in the middle. The CDR3 region has the DNA TGTGCCAGCCAGGGCCTTAGCTCCTACGAGCAGTACTTC. Translating it yields CASQGLSSYEQYF.